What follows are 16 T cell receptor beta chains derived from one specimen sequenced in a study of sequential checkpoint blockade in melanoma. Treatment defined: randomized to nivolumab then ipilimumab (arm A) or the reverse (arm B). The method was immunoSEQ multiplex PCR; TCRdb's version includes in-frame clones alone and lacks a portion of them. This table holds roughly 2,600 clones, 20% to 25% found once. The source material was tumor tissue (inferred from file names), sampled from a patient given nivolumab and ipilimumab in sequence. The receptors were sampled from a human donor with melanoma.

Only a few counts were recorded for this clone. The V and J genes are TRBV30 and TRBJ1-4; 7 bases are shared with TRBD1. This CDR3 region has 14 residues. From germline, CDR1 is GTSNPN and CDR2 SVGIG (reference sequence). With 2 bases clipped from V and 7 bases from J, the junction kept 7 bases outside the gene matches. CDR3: CAWSPDRAGEKLFF. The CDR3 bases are TGTGCCTGGAGTCCAGACAGGGCGGGTGAAAAACTGTTTTTT.

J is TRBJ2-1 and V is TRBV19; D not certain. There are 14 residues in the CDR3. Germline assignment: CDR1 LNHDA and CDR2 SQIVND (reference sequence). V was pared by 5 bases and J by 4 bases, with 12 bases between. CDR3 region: CASSPRHNYNEQFF. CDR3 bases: TGTGCCAGTAGTCCCCGCCATAATTACAATGAGCAGTTCTTC. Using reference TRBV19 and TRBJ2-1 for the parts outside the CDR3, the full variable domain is DGGITQSPKYLFRKEGQNVTLSCEQNLNHDAMYWYRQDPGQGLRLIYYSQIVNDFQKGDIAEGYSVSREKKESFPLTVTSAQKNPTAFYLCASSPRHNYNEQFFGPGTRLTVL.

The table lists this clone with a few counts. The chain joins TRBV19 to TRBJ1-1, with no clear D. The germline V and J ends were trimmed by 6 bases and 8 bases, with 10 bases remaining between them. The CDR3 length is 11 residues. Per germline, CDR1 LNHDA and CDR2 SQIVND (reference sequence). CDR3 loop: CASSLTREAFF. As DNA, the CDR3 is TGTGCCAGTAGCCTCACCAGAGAAGCTTTCTTT.

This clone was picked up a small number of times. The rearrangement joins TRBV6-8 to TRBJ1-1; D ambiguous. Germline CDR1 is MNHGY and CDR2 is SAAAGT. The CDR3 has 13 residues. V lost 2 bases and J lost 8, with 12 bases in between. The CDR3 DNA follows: TGTGCCAGCAGTTACGAGGATTATGGGGAAGCTTTCTTT. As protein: CASSYEDYGEAFF.

The CDR3 loop is CASSSPGGLVDNEQFF. CDR3 bases: TGTGCCAGCAGTTCACCTGGGGGGCTCGTGGACAATGAGCAGTTCTTC. This chain links TRBV6-8 with TRBJ2-1; either TRBD1 or TRBD2 may supply D (6 bases each). The V and J ends lost 4 bases and 5 bases respectively, with 18 bases between them. The CDR3 spans 16 residues. Per the germline V gene, CDR1 is MNHGY and CDR2 is SAAAGT.

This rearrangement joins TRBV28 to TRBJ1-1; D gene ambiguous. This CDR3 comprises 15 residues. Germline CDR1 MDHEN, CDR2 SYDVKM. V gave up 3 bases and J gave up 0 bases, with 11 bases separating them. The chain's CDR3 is CASSLRYPMNTEAFF. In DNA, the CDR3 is TGTGCCAGCAGTTTGAGATACCCCATGAACACTGAAGCTTTCTTT.

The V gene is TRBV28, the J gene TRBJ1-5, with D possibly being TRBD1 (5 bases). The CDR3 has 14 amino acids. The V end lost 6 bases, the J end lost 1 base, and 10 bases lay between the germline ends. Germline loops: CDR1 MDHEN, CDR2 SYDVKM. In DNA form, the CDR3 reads TGTGCCAGCAGCGGAGAGGGGAGCAATCAGCCCCAGCATTTT. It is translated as CASSGEGSNQPQHF.

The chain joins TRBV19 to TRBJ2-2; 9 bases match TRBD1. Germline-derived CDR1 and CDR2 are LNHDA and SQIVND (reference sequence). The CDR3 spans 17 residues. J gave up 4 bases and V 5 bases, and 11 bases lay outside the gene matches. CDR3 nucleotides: TGTGCCAGTAGTCGCCGGCGGGACAGGGTAGCCACCGGGGAGCTGTTTTTT. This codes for CASSRRRDRVATGELFF.

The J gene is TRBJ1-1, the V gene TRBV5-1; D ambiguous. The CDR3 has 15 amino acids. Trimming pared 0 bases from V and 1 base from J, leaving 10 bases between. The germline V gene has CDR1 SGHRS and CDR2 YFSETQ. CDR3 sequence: CASSLVGGSNTEAFF. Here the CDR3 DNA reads TGCGCCAGCAGCTTGGTGGGCGGTTCGAACACTGAAGCTTTCTTT.

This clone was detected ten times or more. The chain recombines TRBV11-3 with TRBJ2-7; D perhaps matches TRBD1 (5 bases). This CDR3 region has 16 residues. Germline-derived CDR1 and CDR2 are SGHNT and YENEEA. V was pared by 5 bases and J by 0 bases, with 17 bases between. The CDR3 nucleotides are TGTGCCAGCAGCCCAGGGCAGGCAAAACACTCCTACGAGCAGTACTTC. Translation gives CASSPGQAKHSYEQYF.

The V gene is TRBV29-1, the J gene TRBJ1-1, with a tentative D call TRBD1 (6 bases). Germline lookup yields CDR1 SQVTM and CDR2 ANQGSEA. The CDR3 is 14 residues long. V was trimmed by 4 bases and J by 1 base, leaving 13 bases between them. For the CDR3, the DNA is TGCAGCGTTGCTGGGACATTGGGGAACACTGAAGCTTTCTTT. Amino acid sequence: CSVAGTLGNTEAFF.

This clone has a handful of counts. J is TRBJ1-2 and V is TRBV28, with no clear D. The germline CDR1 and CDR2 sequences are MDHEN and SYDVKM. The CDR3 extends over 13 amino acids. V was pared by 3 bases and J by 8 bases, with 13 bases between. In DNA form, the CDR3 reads TGTGCCAGCAGTTTTGGGGAGGTGCGGGGCTACACCTTC. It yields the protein CASSFGEVRGYTF.

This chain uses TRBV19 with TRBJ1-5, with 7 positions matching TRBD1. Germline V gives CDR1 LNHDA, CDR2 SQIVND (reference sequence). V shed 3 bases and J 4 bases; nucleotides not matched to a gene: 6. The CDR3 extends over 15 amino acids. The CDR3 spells CASSIQGQVNQPQHF. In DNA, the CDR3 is TGTGCCAGTAGTATTCAAGGACAGGTTAATCAGCCCCAGCATTTT.

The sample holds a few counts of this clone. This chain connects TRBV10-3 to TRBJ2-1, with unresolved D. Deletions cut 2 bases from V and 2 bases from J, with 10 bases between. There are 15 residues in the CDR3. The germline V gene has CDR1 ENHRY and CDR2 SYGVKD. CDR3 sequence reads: CAISEQVGTYNEQFF. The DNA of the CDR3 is TGTGCCATCAGTGAGCAGGTAGGAACCTACAATGAGCAGTTCTTC.

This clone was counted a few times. The CDR3 DNA follows: TGTGCCAGCAGTTACACCCCGGGGGTCGTGAACACTGAAGCTTTCTTT. This sequence encodes CASSYTPGVVNTEAFF. The V call is TRBV6-8, the J call TRBJ1-1; possible D gene TRBD1, 5 bases. There are 16 residues in the CDR3. Deletions cut 2 bases from V and 0 bases from J, with 13 bases between. Germline V lookup: CDR1 MNHGY, CDR2 SAAAGT.

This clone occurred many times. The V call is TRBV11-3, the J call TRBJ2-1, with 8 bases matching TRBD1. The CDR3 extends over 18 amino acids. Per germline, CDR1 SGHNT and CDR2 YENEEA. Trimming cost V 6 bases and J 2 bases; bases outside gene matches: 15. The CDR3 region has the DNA TGTGCCAGCAGGCCGACAGGGGCGGCAGAGGATCCCTACAATGAGCAGTTCTTC. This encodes CASRPTGAAEDPYNEQFF.